Below are 29 T cell receptor beta chains sequenced from a single sample in a study of T-cell reconstitution after alpha-beta-depleted transplantation in children. Unique molecular identifiers were used in preparing the TCRbeta library. From the PCR reads, TCRdb called clonotypes with MiXCR, one entry per CDR3 protein. The table lists 120,000 to 150,000 distinct CDR3 sequences, around 10% of them singletons. This material consisted of PBMCs, mostly from graft donor cells, taken 180 days after TCRalphabeta/CD19-depleted stem cell transplant. Receptor source: a female patient younger than 10 who had a stem cell transplant for congenital amegakaryocytic thrombocytopenia, so the T cells may come from the graft donor.

This clonotype was picked up a small number of times. V is TRBV3-1 and J is TRBJ1-6; D remains ambiguous. The V end lost 1 base, the J end lost 5 bases, and 9 bases lay between the germline ends. The CDR3 is 15 amino acids. CDR1 and CDR2 (germline): LGHDT, YNNKEL (reference sequence). CDR3 DNA: TGTGCCAGCAGCCAAGGGTCGACCAATAATTCACCCCTCCACTTT. Translating it yields CASSQGSTNNSPLHF.

A few counts support this clonotype. Written as DNA, the CDR3 is TGTGCCAGCAGCCGGGACAGGGAAGATTCACCCCTCCACTTT. Its translation is CASSRDREDSPLHF. The J gene is TRBJ1-6, the V gene TRBV2; 9 bases fit TRBD1. This CDR3 has 14 residues. Germline V gene sequence: CDR1 SNHLY, CDR2 FYNNEI. Unmatched junction bases numbered 5, after V lost 6 bases and J lost 8 bases.

This clonotype came up many times. The gene calls are TRBV12-3 or TRBV12-4 and TRBJ2-1, with 10 bases identical to TRBD2. Unmatched junction bases numbered 5, after V lost 3 bases and J lost 9 bases. The CDR3 is 14 residues long. The CDR3 nucleotides are TGTGCCAGCAGTTTTCTAGCGGGAGCCACTGAGCAGTTCTTC. It encodes CASSFLAGATEQFF.

This clonotype was seen ten or more times. This sequence joins TRBV20-1 and TRBJ2-5; the match to TRBD2 covers 9 bases. V lost 8 bases and J lost 4; bases outside the gene matches: 14. Per the germline V gene, CDR1 is DFQATT and CDR2 is SNEGSKA (reference sequence). CDR3 length: 15 amino acids. CDR3 bases: TGCAGTCAACACGAGGGGTCACTAGCGGGAGAGACCCAGTACTTC. Translated, it gives CSQHEGSLAGETQYF.

This sequence joins TRBV24-1 and TRBJ2-5; a weak D match, TRBD2 (6 bases). In germline, CDR1 is KGHDR, CDR2 SFDVKD. The CDR3 sequence is 18 residues long. The V end lost 1 base, the J end lost 5 bases, and 22 bases lay between the germline ends. The CDR3 reads CATSDFDGGARALETQYF. The CDR3 nucleotides read TGTGCCACCAGTGATTTCGACGGCGGGGCGCGCGCGTTGGAGACCCAGTACTTC.

This clonotype was recorded at least ten times. The gene calls are TRBV20-1 and TRBJ1-4; D ambiguous. The CDR3 is 13 amino acids. Per the germline V gene, CDR1 is DFQATT and CDR2 is SNEGSKA (reference sequence). Trimming cost V 4 bases and J 8 bases, with 14 bases left between them. In DNA, the CDR3 is TGCAGTGCTATCCCAACGTCCAGGGAAAAACTGTTTTTT. This encodes CSAIPTSREKLFF.

To note about this clonotype: A read error may explain this, as a much larger clone is one base away. The chain couples TRBV20-1 to TRBJ2-7; possibly TRBD1 for D (5 bases). The germline V gene has CDR1 DFQATT and CDR2 SNEGSKA (reference sequence). CDR3 length: 11 amino acids. V was pared by 4 bases and J by 3 bases, with 7 bases between. CDR3: CSAIGHYEQYF. As DNA, the CDR3 is TGCAGTGCTATCGGACACTACGAGCAGTACTTC.

In this sample, this clonotype turned up many times. The rearrangement uses TRBV27 and TRBJ1-6, with 7 bases identical to TRBD1. Germline CDR1 MNHEY, CDR2 SMNVEV (reference sequence). With 3 bases clipped from V and 5 bases from J, the junction kept 7 bases outside the gene matches. The CDR3 is made up of 16 amino acids. The CDR3 spells CASSFRQGANNSPLHF. CDR3 DNA sequence: TGTGCCAGCAGTTTCCGACAGGGCGCCAATAATTCACCCCTCCACTTT.

The V and J genes are TRBV12-3 or TRBV12-4 and TRBJ2-2; D is tentatively TRBD1 or TRBD2 (5 bases each). V was clipped by 6 bases and J by 5 bases, with 13 bases between them. The CDR3 totals 14 residues. The CDR3 DNA reads as TGTGCCAGCAGCGCAGGGTCGGGGACCGGGGAGCTGTTTTTT. Protein sequence: CASSAGSGTGELFF.

The chain is built from TRBV30 and TRBJ2-1; 7 bases fit TRBD2. CDR3 length: 14 residues. Trimming removed 6 bases from V and 0 bases from J; junction bases left unmatched: 5. Germline lookup yields CDR1 GTSNPN and CDR2 SVGIG (reference sequence). Here the CDR3 DNA reads TGTGCCTGTACTAGCGTGAGCTCCTACAATGAGCAGTTCTTC. This gives the protein CACTSVSSYNEQFF.

This clonotype was counted many times. This chain links TRBV6-5 with TRBJ1-5; 7 nucleotides align to TRBD1. V dropped 2 bases and J dropped 2; count of bases not matched to a gene: 12. The length of the CDR3 is 18 residues. CDR1 MNHEY and CDR2 SVGAGI come from the germline V gene. CDR3 bases: TGTGCCAGCAGTTACGTTAGGGTTGTCCAGGGGGGCAATCAGCCCCAGCATTTT. Amino acids: CASSYVRVVQGGNQPQHF.

This clonotype was seen repeatedly, ten times or more. The V and J genes are TRBV20-1 and TRBJ2-2; TRBD2 agrees at 8 bases. The CDR3 is made up of 13 amino acids. Germline-derived CDR1 and CDR2 are DFQATT and SNEGSKA (reference sequence). Trimming removed 6 bases from V and 7 bases from J; junction bases left unmatched: 7. CDR3 DNA: TGCAGTGCCAAGGGACTAGTCAGCGGGGAGCTGTTTTTT. As protein: CSAKGLVSGELFF.

This clonotype was counted at least ten times. The chain employs TRBV15 and TRBJ2-1, with 9 positions matching TRBD2. This CDR3 has 17 residues. Germline V CDR1 and CDR2: LNHNV, YYDKDF (reference sequence). The junction had 13 bases not matched to a gene; V was cut back by 7 bases and J by 3 bases. CDR3 coding DNA: TGTGCCACCACCGAGACCCCCCTAGCGGGGATCTACAATGAGCAGTTCTTC. Its translation: CATTETPLAGIYNEQFF.

This clonotype has only a few counts. The genes are TRBV13 and TRBJ2-1; 7 bases are shared with TRBD2. Germline assignment: CDR1 PRHDT and CDR2 FYEKMQ (reference sequence). Trimming cost V 5 bases and J 9 bases; bases outside gene matches: 19. The length of the CDR3 is 17 residues. The chain's CDR3 is CASSPKSGRELRGEQFF. The CDR3, as DNA: TGTGCCAGCAGCCCTAAGTCGGGGCGGGAGCTTAGGGGTGAGCAGTTCTTC.

The rearrangement links TRBV27 to TRBJ2-5, with D possibly TRBD2 on 6 matching bases. The CDR3 runs 14 residues. From germline, CDR1 is MNHEY and CDR2 SMNVEV (reference sequence). Trimming left V 5 bases short and J 2 bases short, with 12 bases between. CDR3 residues: CASSRGFDQETQYF. For the CDR3, the DNA is TGTGCCAGCAGTCGGGGGTTCGATCAAGAGACCCAGTACTTC.

This clonotype was detected ten times or more. The J gene is TRBJ1-1, the V gene TRBV6-1; 10 bases are a match to TRBD1. The junction had 5 bases not matched to a gene; V was cut back by 6 bases and J by 7 bases. The germline V gene encodes CDR1 MNHNS and CDR2 SASEGT. The CDR3 runs 13 residues. The CDR3 reads CASRRQGAIEAFF. CDR3 nucleotides: TGTGCCAGCAGGCGACAGGGGGCGATTGAAGCTTTCTTT.

In this sample, this clonotype is medium-sized. This rearrangement joins TRBV4-3 to TRBJ1-1; D gene ambiguous. Germline V lookup: CDR1 LGHNA, CDR2 YSLEER. The germline V and J ends were trimmed by 0 bases and 4 bases, with 18 bases remaining between them. This CDR3 comprises 17 residues. The CDR3, as DNA: TGCGCCAGCAGCCAAGATAGCCGACATCGGGCGACCACTGAAGCTTTCTTT. This gives the protein CASSQDSRHRATTEAFF.

This clonotype showed up just a few times. The rearrangement joins TRBV7-4 to TRBJ2-2; perhaps TRBD1 as D (6 bases). There are 17 residues in the CDR3. From germline, CDR1 is SGHVT and CDR2 SQSDAQ. Trimming took 4 bases from V and 5 from J, leaving 20 bases between them. CDR3 bases: TGTGCCAGCAGCTCCCGGGACAAAAGAAGGGGGACCGGGGAGCTGTTTTTT. Residues: CASSSRDKRRGTGELFF.

At least ten counts were recorded for this clonotype. V and J are TRBV28 and TRBJ2-5; 9 bases match TRBD2. The V gene end was trimmed by 3 bases and the J gene end by 1 base; junction bases not matched to a gene: 6. The CDR3 has 16 amino acids. Germline V gene lookup returns CDR1 MDHEN and CDR2 SYDVKM. The CDR3 sequence: CASSFLAGDVQETQYF. The CDR3 DNA is TGTGCCAGCAGTTTTTTAGCGGGGGACGTCCAAGAGACCCAGTACTTC.

This clonotype was seen at least ten times. CDR3 amino acids: CASSSRDSGGSSKLFF. The CDR3 coding sequence is TGTGCCAGCAGCTCCCGGGACAGCGGGGGATCTTCAAAACTGTTTTTT. The J gene is TRBJ1-4, the V gene TRBV5-6, with 7 positions matching TRBD1. The CDR3 loop spans 16 amino acids. Germline CDR1 SGHDT, CDR2 YYEEEE. J was trimmed by 10 bases and V by 3 bases; bases with no gene match: 15.

This clonotype was recorded at least ten times. The chain combines TRBV28 with TRBJ1-1; D is possibly TRBD1 (6 bases). Trimming pared 7 bases from V and 3 bases from J, leaving 15 bases between. This CDR3 region has 14 residues. CDR1 is MDHEN, CDR2 SYDVKM, per germline. CDR3 nucleotide sequence: TGTGCCAGCAACCAAGGGGGGGCGGACACTGAAGCTTTCTTT. Protein: CASNQGGADTEAFF. Supplemented by reference TRBV28 and TRBJ1-1, the full variable domain reads DVKVTQSSRYLVKRTGEKVFLECVQDMDHENMFWYRQDPGLGLRLIYFSYDVKMKEKGDIPEGYSVSREKKERFSLILESASTNQTSMYLCASNQGGADTEAFFGQGTRLTVV.

This clonotype was detected ten times or more. J is TRBJ1-1 and V is TRBV6-6, with D unresolved. The germline CDR1 and CDR2 sequences are MNHNY and SVGAGI (reference sequence). V lost 7 bases, J lost 7 bases, and 7 bases lay in between. The CDR3 consists of 10 residues. The CDR3 DNA is TGTGCCAGCAAAGGAGTTGAAGCTTTCTTT. Translated, it gives CASKGVEAFF.

In its sample, this clonotype was seen many times. This CDR3 reads CASSGPGTGGQDENIQYF. CDR3 DNA: TGTGCCAGCAGCGGACCCGGGACAGGAGGTCAGGATGAAAACATTCAGTACTTC. The chain joins TRBV9 to TRBJ2-4, with TRBD1 matching over 8 bases. The CDR3 runs to 18 residues. J lost 5 bases, V lost 3 bases, and 16 bases had no gene match. Germline assignment: CDR1 SGDLS and CDR2 YYNGEE. Looking up the rest from reference TRBV9 and TRBJ2-4 gives the full variable domain: DSGVTQTPKHLITATGQRVTLRCSPRSGDLSVYWYQQSLDQGLQFLIQYYNGEERAKGNILERFSAQQFPDLHSELNLSSLELGDSALYFCASSGPGTGGQDENIQYFGAGTRLSVL.

This chain connects TRBV5-4 to TRBJ1-2; the match to TRBD1 covers 9 bases. In germline, CDR1 is SGHNT, CDR2 YYREEE (reference sequence). The V gene end was trimmed by 4 bases and the J gene end by 4 bases; junction bases not matched to a gene: 8. There are 15 residues in the CDR3. The CDR3 DNA reads TGTGCCAGCAGCAACTCCGGGACAGGGACCTATGGCTACACCTTC. This translates into CASSNSGTGTYGYTF.

This clonotype has a count of ten or more. The chain recombines TRBV28 with TRBJ1-4, with a possible D match to TRBD1 (6 bases). Trimming shortened V by 10 bases and J by 0 bases, and 18 bases separated the two germline ends. CDR1 is MDHEN and CDR2 is SYDVKM in the germline V gene. The CDR3 sequence is 16 residues long. CDR3 loop: CATTQQGDPTNEKLFF. CDR3 in DNA: TGTGCCACTACACAACAGGGAGACCCAACTAATGAAAAACTGTTTTTT.

In this sample, this clonotype turned up many times. This chain connects TRBV25-1 to TRBJ2-5; no clear D. Trimming shortened V by 3 bases and J by 1 base, and 6 bases separated the two germline ends. Looked up from germline, CDR1 is MGHDK and CDR2 is SYGVNS. The CDR3 consists of 13 residues. The CDR3 DNA is TGTGCCAGCAGTGATTTAGGCCAAGAGACCCAGTACTTC. This codes for CASSDLGQETQYF.

In this sample, this clonotype turned up many times. The V gene is TRBV29-1, the J gene TRBJ1-2; the D is unclear. CDR1 is SQVTM and CDR2 is ANQGSEA in the germline V gene. V lost 2 bases, J lost 0 bases, and 10 bases lay in between. This CDR3 comprises 14 residues. CDR3 amino acids: CSVEFQISNYGYTF. CDR3 in DNA: TGCAGCGTTGAATTTCAGATTTCTAACTATGGCTACACCTTC.

The chain combines TRBV23-1 with TRBJ2-7, with D perhaps TRBD2 (6 bases). TRBV23-1 has ORF status, its function being uncertain. The CDR3 runs to 15 residues. Trimming left V 7 bases short and J 3 bases short, with 19 bases between. CDR3 coding DNA: TGCGCCAGCACTACACCGGGACTCCGACGCTACGAGCAGTACTTC. Residues: CASTTPGLRRYEQYF.

In this sample, this clonotype turned up many times. The CDR3 DNA reads as TGTGCCAGCAGTGCAGGAGGGGGCTTTGGCCATTCACCCCTCCACTTT. Its translation: CASSAGGGFGHSPLHF. V and J are TRBV2 and TRBJ1-6; TRBD1 agrees at 7 bases. Unmatched junction bases numbered 11, after V lost 4 bases and J lost 8 bases. The CDR3 spans 16 residues. The germline gives CDR1 SNHLY, CDR2 FYNNEI.